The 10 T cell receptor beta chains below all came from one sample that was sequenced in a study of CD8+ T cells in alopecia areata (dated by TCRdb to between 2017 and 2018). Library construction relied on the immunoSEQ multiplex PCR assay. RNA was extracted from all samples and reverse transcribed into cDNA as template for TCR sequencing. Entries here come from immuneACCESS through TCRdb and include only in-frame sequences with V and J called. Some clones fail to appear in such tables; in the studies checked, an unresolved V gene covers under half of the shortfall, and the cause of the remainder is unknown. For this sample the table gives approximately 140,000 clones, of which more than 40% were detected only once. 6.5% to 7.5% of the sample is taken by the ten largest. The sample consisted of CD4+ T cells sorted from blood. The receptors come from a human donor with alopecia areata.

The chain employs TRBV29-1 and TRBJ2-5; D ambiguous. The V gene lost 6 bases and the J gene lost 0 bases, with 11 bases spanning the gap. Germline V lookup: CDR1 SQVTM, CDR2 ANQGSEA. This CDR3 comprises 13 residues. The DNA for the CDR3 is TGCAGCGTACTTCCCGGGTACCAAGAGACCCAGTACTTC. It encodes CSVLPGYQETQYF.

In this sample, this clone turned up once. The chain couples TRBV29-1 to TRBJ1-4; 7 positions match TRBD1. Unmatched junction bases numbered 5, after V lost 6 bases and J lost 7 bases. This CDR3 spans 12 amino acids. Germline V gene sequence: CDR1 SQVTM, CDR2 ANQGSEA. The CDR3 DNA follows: TGCAGCGTCGGGACAGTGGGTGAAAAACTGTTTTTT. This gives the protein CSVGTVGEKLFF.

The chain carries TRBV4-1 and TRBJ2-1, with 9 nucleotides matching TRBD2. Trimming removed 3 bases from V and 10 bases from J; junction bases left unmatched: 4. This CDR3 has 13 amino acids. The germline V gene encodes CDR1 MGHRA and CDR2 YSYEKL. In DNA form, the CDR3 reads TGCGCCAGCAGCCACCCTGGACTAGCGGAGCAGTTCTTC. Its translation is CASSHPGLAEQFF.

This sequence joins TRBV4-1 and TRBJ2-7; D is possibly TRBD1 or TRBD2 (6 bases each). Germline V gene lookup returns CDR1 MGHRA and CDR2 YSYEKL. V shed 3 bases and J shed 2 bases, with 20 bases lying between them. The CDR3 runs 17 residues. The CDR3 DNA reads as TGCGCCAGCAGCCAGACCCCACGGGGGCTCCGTACCTACGAGCAGTACTTC. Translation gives CASSQTPRGLRTYEQYF.

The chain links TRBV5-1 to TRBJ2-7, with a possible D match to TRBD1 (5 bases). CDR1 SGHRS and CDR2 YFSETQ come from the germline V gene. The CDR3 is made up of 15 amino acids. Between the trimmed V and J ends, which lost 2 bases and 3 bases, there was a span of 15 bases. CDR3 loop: CASSFNAQVNYEQYF. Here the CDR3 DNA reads TGCGCCAGCAGCTTTAATGCACAGGTCAACTACGAGCAGTACTTC.

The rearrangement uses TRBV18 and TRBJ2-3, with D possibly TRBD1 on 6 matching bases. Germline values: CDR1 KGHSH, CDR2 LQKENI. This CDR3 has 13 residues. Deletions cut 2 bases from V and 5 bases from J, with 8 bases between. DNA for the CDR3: TGTGCCAGCTCACCAAACAGGGAAGATACGCAGTATTTT. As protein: CASSPNREDTQYF.

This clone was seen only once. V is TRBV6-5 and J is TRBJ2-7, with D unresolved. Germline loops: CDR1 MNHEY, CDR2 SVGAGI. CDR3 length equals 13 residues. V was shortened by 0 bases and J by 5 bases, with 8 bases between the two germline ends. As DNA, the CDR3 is TGTGCCAGCAGTTACTCGGCGTTCCACGAGCAGTACTTC. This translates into CASSYSAFHEQYF.

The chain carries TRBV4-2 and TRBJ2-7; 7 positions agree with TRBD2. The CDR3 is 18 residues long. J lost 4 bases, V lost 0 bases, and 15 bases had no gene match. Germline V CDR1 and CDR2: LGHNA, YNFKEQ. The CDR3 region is CASSQDIVGLTPSYEQYF. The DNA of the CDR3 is TGTGCCAGCAGCCAAGATATAGTGGGACTAACCCCCTCTTACGAGCAGTACTTC.

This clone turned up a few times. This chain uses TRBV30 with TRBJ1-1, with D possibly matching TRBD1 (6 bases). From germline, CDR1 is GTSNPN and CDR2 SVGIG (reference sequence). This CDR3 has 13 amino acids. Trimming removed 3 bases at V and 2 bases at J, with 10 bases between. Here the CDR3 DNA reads TGTGCCTGGAGCCGGGGGCACAACACTGAAGCTTTCTTT. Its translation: CAWSRGHNTEAFF.

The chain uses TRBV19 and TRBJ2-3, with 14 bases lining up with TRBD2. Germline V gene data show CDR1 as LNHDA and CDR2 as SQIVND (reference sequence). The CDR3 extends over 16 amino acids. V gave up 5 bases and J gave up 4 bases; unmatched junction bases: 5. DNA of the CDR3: TGTGCCAGTAGTCTCCGACTAGCGGGAGGGGCAGATACGCAGTATTTT. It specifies CASSLRLAGGADTQYF.